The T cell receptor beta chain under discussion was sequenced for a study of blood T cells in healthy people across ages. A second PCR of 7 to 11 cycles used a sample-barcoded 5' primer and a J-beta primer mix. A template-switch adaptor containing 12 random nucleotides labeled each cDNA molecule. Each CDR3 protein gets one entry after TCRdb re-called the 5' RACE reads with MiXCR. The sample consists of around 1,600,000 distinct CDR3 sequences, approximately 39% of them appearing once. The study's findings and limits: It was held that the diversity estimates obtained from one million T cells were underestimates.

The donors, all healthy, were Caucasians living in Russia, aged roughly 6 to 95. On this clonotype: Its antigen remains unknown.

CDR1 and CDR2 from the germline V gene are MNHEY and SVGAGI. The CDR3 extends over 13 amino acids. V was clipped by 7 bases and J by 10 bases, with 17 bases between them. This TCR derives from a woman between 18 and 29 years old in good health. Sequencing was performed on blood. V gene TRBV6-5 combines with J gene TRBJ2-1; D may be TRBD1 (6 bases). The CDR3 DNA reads TGTGCCAGCACCCTGTCCAGGGGAGCGGAGCAGTTCTTC. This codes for CASTLSRGAEQFF.